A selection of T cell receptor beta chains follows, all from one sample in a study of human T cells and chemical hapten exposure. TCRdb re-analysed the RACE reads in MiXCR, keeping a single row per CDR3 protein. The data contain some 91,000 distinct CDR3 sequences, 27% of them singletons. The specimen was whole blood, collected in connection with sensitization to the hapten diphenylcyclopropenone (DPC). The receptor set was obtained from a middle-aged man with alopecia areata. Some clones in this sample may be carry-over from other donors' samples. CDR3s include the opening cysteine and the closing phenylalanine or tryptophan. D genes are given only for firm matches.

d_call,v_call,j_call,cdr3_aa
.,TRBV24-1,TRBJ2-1,CATSDSPSLGSEQFF
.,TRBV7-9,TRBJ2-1,CASSRGALGEIYNEQFF
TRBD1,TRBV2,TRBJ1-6,CASSLPGTGINSPLHF
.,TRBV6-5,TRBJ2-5,CASSYSVRSETQYF
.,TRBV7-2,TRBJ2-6,CASSSGSLFSGANVLTF
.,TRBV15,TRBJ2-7,CATSRVAQAYEQYF
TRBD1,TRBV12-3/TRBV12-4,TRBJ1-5,CASSRGQGMRQPQHF
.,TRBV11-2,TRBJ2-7,CASSLEGGAYEQYF
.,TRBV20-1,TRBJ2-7,CSARDLYEQYF
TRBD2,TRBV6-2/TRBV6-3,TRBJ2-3,CASRLRTSGRAEDTQYF
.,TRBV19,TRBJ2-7,CASSMRGRYEQYF
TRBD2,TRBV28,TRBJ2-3,CASRNRPGLAGFTDTQYF
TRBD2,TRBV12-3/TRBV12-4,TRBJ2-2,CASRGNAGGPRTGELFF
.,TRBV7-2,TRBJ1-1,CASSLGSGAWTEAFF
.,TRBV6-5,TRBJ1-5,CASSSGQLGNQPQHF
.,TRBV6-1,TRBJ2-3,CASSEQASYTQYF
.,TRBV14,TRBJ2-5,CASSRAVGLLEETQYF
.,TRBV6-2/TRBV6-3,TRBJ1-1,CASRRTNTEAFF
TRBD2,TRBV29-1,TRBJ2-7,CSVEGTRERDYEQYF
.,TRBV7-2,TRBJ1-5,CASSLRQGTQPQHF
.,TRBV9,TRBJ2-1,CASSVGLANEQFF
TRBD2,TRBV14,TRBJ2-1,CASSQPGLAGVGNEQFF
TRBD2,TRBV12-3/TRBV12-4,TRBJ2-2,CASSDRLAPTGELFF
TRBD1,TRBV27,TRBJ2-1,CASSLLGQGASSYNEQFF
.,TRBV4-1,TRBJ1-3,CASSQDRGTGNTIYF
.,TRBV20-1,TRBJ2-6,CSASLPGANVLTF
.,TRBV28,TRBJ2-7,CASSFFDSSYEQYF
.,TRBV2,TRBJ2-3,CASSPGEEVTDTQYF
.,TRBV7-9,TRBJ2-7,CASSLERKNSYEQYF
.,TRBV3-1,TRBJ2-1,CASSLAPYNEQFF
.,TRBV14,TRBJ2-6,CASSPNTRTGANVLTF
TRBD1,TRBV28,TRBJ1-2,CASSPGQGGRYGYTF
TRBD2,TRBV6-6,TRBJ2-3,CASRPGAGGDTQYF
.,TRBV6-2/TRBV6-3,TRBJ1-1,CASSYSVLEAFF
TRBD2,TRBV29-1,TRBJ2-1,CSVVGTSGSTYNEQFF
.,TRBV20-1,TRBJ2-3,CSALGMSGDTQYF
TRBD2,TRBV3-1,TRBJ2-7,CASSQKGGLRSYEQYF
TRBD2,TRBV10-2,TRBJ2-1,CASSELGGREFF
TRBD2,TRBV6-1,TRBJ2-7,CASSVQRDYEQYF
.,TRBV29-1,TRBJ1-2,CSALTNYYGYTF
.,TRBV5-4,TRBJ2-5,CASSSESGQSSRETQYF
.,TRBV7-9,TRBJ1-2,CASSLETGYGYTF
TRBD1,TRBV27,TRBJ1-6,CASSGGTVDSPLHF
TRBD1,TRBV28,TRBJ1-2,CASSFSEVGQGFGYTF
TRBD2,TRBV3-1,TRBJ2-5,CASSQGLAGHQETQYF
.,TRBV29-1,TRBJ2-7,CSVAGASYEQYF
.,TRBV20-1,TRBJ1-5,CSARGIQENSNQPQHF
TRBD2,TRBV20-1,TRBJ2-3,CSATSGGGDTQYF
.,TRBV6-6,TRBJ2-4,CASSYAKNIQYF
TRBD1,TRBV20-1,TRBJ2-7,CSAAGGSYEQYF
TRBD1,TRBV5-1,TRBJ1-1,CASSPGTGNMNTEAFF
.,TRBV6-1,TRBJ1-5,CASRDRRYQPQHF
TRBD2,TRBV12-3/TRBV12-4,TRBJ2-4,CASSLGGGEKNIQYF
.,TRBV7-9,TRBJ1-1,CASSQTGTQERTEAFF